This T cell receptor beta chain was documented in a study of cytomegalovirus exposure and HLA in healthy donors. Findings and limits, study-wide: Later work showed greater clonal expansion in HLA-associated TCR beta chains than in equally common others. A later analysis found TCR association rates differed by HLA locus, highest for DRB1 and lowest for HLA-C. The study put some 150 TCR beta chains on its list as cytomegalovirus-associated. Earlier analysis found most TCR beta V segments productive about 90% or about 30% of the time.

In regard to this clone: The antigen remains undetermined.

PCR involved 60 Vbeta and 13 Jbeta primers. Sequencing was performed with immunoSEQ multiplex PCR; in TCRdb, only in-frame clones are kept and a portion is missing. The data hold around 65,000 clones, with 85% observed a single time. V lost 6 bases and J lost 2; bases outside the gene matches: 7. Germline lookup yields CDR1 MNHNS and CDR2 SASEGT. There are 14 residues in the CDR3. V is TRBV6-1 and J is TRBJ2-7; the match to TRBD1 covers 7 bases. Sample: PBMCs. This TCR was sampled from a female donor in good health and CMV-seronegative. CDR3 in amino acids: CASRATGSPYEQYF. The CDR3 region has the DNA TGTGCCAGCAGGGCGACAGGGTCACCCTACGAGCAGTACTTC.